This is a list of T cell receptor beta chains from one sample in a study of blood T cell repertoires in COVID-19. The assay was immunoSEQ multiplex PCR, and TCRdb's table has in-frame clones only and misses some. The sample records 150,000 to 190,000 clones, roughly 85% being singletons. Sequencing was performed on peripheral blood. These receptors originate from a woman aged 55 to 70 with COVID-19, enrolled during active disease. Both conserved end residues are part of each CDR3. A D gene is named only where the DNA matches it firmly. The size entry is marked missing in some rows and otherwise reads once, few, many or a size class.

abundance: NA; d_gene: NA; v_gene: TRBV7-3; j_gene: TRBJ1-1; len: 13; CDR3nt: TGTGCCAGCAGCTTGGGAGGAGGGGATGAAGCTTTCTTT; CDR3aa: CASSLGGGDEAFF
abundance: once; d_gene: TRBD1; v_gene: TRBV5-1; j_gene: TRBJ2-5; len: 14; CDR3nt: TGCGCCAGCTCCCCGGGACAGCTAGGGGAGACCCAGTACTTC; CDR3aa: CASSPGQLGETQYF
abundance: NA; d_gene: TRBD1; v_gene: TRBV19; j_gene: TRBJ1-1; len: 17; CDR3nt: TGTGCCAGTAGTATAGATCTATTCGGGACAGGGAGAACTGAAGCTTTCTTT; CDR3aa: CASSIDLFGTGRTEAFF
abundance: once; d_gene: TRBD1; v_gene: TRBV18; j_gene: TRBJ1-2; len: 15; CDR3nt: TGTGCCAGCTCACCAGGCGGACAGGGGGACTATGGCTACACCTTC; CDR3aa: CASSPGGQGDYGYTF
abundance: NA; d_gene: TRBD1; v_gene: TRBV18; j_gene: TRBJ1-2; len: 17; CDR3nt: TGTGCCAGCTCACCACTCGAGGACAGGGTTTTCATCTATGGCTACACCTTC; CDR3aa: CASSPLEDRVFIYGYTF
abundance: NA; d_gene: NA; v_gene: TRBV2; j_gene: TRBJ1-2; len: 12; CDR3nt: TGTGCCAGCACCCCGGGGATCTATGGCTACACCTTC; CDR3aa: CASTPGIYGYTF
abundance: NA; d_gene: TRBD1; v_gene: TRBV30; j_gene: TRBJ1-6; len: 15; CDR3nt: TGTGCCTGGAAAGACAGGGGGAAAAATAATTCACCCCTCCACTTT; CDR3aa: CAWKDRGKNNSPLHF
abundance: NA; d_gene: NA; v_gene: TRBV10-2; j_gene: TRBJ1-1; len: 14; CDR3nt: TGCGCCAGCAGTGAGATTTTTCAAAGGCAGGGAGCTTTCTTT; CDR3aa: CASSEIFQRQGAFF
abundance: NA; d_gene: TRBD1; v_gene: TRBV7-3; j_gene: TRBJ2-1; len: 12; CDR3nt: TGTGCCAGCAGCCCGACAGGGCTTGAGCAGTTCTTC; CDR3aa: CASSPTGLEQFF
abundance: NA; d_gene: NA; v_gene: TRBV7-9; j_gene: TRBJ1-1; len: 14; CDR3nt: TGTGCCAGCAGCTTATCCAGGGCCGCATTAGAAGCTTTCTTT; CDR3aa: CASSLSRAALEAFF
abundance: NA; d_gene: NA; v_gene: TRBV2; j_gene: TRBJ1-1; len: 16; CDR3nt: TGTGCCAGCAGTGGGCGGGCTGGACAGTATAACACTGAAGCTTTCTTT; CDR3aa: CASSGRAGQYNTEAFF
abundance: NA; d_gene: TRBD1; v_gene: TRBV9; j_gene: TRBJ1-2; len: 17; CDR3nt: TGTGCCAGCAGCGAAACGGGACAGGGACGGTTTAACTATGGCTACACCTTC; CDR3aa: CASSETGQGRFNYGYTF
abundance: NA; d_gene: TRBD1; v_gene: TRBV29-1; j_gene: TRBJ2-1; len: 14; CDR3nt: TGCAGCGTCCCGGGACAGGGTTCGTTGGATGAGCAGTTCTTC; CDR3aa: CSVPGQGSLDEQFF
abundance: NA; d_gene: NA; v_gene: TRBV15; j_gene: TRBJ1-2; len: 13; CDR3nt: TGTGCCACCAGCAGATCTGGTCGGGGAGGCTACACCTTC; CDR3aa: CATSRSGRGGYTF
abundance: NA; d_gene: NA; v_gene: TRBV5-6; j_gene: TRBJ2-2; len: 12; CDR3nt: TGTGCCAGCAGCTGGACATCCGGGGAGCTGTTTTTT; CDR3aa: CASSWTSGELFF
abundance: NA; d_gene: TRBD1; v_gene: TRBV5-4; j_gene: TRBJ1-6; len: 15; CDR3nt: TGTGCCAGCAGCTTGGCGGGACAGGCTGATTCACCCCTCCACTTT; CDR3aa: CASSLAGQADSPLHF
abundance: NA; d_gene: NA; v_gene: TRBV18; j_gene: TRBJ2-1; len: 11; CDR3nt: TGTGCCAGCTCACTGCAGGCGGAGCAGTTCTTC; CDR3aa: CASSLQAEQFF
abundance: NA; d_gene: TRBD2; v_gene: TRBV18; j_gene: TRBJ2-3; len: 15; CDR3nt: TGTGCCAGCTCACTTACTAGCGGGAGAACAGATACGCAGTATTTT; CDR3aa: CASSLTSGRTDTQYF
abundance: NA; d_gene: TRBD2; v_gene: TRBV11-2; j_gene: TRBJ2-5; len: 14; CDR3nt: TGTGCCAGCAGCTTACGACTAGCGGGAGAGACCCAGTACTTC; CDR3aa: CASSLRLAGETQYF
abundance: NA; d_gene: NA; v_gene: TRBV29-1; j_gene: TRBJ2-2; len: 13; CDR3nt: TGCAGCGTTGAAGAACAGGGCCCCGGGGAGCTGTTTTTT; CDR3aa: CSVEEQGPGELFF
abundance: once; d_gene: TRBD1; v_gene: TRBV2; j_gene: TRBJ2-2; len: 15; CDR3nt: TGTGCCAGCAGAGAGGACAGGGTGGGCACCGGGGAGCTGTTTTTT; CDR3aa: CASREDRVGTGELFF
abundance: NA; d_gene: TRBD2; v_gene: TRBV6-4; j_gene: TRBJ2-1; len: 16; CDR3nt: TGTGCCAGCAGCCGGGGTAGCGGGAGCAGCTACAATGAGCAGTTCTTC; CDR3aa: CASSRGSGSSYNEQFF
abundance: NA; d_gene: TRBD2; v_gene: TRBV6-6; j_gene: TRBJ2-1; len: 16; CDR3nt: TGTGCCAGCAGTTCCAGCGGGACTAGCGGGAGCTATGAGCAGTTCTTC; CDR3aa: CASSSSGTSGSYEQFF
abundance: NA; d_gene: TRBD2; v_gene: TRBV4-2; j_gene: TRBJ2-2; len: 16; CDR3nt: TGTGCCAGCAGCCAAGAACCGAGCGGGGGCTTCGGGGAGCTGTTTTTT; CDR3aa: CASSQEPSGGFGELFF
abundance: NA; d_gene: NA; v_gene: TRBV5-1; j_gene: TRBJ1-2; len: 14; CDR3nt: TGCGCCAGCAGCGTACAGGGTGCGGACTATGGCTACACCTTC; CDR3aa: CASSVQGADYGYTF
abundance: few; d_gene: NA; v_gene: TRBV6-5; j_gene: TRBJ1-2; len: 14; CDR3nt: TGTGCCAGCAGTCCGAGACAGACGGTTGACGGCTACACCTTC; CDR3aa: CASSPRQTVDGYTF
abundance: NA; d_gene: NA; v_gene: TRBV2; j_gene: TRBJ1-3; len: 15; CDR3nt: TGTGCCAGCGCGGGGAACACCAGGACTGGAAACACCATATATTTT; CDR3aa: CASAGNTRTGNTIYF
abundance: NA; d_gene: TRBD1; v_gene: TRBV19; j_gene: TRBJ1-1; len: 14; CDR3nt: TGTGCCAGTAGGGCCGGGACAGGGGCGGCTGAAGCTTTCTTT; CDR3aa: CASRAGTGAAEAFF
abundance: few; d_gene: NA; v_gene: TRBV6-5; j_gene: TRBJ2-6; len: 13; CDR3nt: TGTGCCAGCAGTAGCCCTGGGGCCAACGTCCTGACTTTC; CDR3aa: CASSSPGANVLTF
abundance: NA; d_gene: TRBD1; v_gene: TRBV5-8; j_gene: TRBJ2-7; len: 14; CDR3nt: TGTGCCAGCAGCCCTTGGACAGGGAACTACGAGCAGTACTTC; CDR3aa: CASSPWTGNYEQYF
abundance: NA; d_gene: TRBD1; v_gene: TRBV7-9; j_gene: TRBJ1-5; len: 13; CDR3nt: TGTGCCAGCAGCCCAGGGGGCAAGCAGCCCCAGCATTTT; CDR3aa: CASSPGGKQPQHF
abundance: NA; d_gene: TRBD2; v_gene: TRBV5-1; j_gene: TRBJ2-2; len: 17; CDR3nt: TGCGCCAGCAGCTTGGGGACTAGCGGGGTGAGCACCGGGGAGCTGTTTTTT; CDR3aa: CASSLGTSGVSTGELFF
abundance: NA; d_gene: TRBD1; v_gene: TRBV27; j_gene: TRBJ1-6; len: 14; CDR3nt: TGTGCCAGCAGCCCGACAGGGGCCAATTCACCCCTCCACTTT; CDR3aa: CASSPTGANSPLHF
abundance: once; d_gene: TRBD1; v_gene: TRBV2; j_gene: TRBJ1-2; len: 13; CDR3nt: TGTGCCAGCCAGGACAGGGCCAACTATGGCTACACCTTC; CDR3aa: CASQDRANYGYTF
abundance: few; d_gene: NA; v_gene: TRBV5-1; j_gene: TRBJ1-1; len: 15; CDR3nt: TGCGCCAGCAGCCCCTCGGGAGGGATGAACACTGAAGCTTTCTTT; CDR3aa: CASSPSGGMNTEAFF
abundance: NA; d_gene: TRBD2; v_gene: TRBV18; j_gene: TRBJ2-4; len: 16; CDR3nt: TGTGCCAGCTCACCAATTTCCGGGACTAGGACGCACATTCAGTACTTC; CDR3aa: CASSPISGTRTHIQYF
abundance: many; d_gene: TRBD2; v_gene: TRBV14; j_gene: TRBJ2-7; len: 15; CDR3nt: TGTGCCAGCAGCCGTTCGGGACTAGCGGGCTACGAGCAGTACTTC; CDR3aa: CASSRSGLAGYEQYF
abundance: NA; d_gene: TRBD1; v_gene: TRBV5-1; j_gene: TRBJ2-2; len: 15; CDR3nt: TGCGCCAGCAGCCCGAGACAGGGTCATGCCGGGGAGCTGTTTTTT; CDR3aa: CASSPRQGHAGELFF
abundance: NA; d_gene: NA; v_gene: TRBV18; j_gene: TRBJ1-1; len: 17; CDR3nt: TGTGCCAGCTCGCTTCGGCCTTCCAATTACCAGGGCACTGAAGCTTTCTTT; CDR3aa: CASSLRPSNYQGTEAFF
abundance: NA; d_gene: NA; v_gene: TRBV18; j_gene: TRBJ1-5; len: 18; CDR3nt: TGTGCCAGCTCACAACAGGGTAGAGGGGCTTATAGCAATCAGCCCCAGCATTTT; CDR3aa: CASSQQGRGAYSNQPQHF
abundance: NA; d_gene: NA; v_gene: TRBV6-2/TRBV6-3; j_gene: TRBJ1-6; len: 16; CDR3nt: TGTGCCAGCAGTTGGGCCAAGAGCTCCTATAATTCACCCCTCCACTTT; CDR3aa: CASSWAKSSYNSPLHF
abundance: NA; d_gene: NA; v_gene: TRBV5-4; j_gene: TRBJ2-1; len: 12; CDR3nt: TGTGCCAGCAGCTTGGATCCGCGAGAGCAGTTCTTC; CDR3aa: CASSLDPREQFF